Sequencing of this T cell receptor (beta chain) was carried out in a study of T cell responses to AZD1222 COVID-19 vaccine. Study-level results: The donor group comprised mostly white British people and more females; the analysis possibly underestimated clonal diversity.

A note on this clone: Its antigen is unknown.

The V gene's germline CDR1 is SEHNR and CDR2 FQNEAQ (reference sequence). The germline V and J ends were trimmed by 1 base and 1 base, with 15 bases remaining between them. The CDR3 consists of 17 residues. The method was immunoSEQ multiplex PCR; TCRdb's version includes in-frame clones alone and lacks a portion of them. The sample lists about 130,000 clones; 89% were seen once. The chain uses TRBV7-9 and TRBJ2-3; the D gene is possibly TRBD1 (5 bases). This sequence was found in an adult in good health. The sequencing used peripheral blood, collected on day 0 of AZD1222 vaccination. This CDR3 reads CASSLGFIGDGTDTQYF. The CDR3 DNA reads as TGTGCCAGCAGCTTAGGGTTTATAGGGGATGGCACAGATACGCAGTATTTT.